Shown below are 20 T cell receptor beta chains from a single sample sequenced in a study of cytomegalovirus exposure and HLA in healthy donors. PCR involved 60 Vbeta and 13 Jbeta primers. TCRdb keeps only in-frame clones here, not all; method: immunoSEQ multiplex PCR. The sample comprises 150,000 to 200,000 clones, over 60% of which are singletons, and around 6% rests with the top ten. Sequenced material: PBMCs. The receptors here all came from a man aged 35-49 years in good health and CMV-seronegative.

The chain employs TRBV30 and TRBJ1-5; D remains unclear. Trimming removed 2 bases from V and 2 bases from J, with 16 bases in between. Germline lookup yields CDR1 GTSNPN and CDR2 SVGIG (reference sequence). The CDR3 consists of 16 residues. The CDR3: CAWSTRAAIGNQPQHF. Here the CDR3 DNA reads TGTGCCTGGAGTACTAGGGCAGCAATTGGCAATCAGCCCCAGCATTTT.

The chain uses TRBV7-2 and TRBJ2-1; 8 positions agree with TRBD2. The CDR3 extends over 14 amino acids. Germline V gene data show CDR1 as SGHTA and CDR2 as FQGNSA. Losses at the gene ends were 4 bases for V and 6 bases for J; bases not matched to a gene: 5. The CDR3 bases are TGTGCCAGCAGCTCCGGGGGGGGGTTCAATGAGCAGTTCTTC. Its translation is CASSSGGGFNEQFF.

This clone was detected a few times. The gene calls are TRBV4-3 and TRBJ2-1, with 10 bases aligning to TRBD2. Per germline, CDR1 LGHNA and CDR2 YSLEER. The trim removed 0 bases at V and 9 bases at J, leaving 11 bases unmatched. The CDR3 has 17 residues. CDR3 in DNA: TGCGCCAGCAGCCAAGATGGTCTAGCGGGAGTAGTAGGTGAGCAGTTCTTC. It codes for CASSQDGLAGVVGEQFF.

This chain joins TRBV10-3 and TRBJ2-1, with 9 bases that match TRBD1. The CDR3 runs to 15 residues. The V and J ends lost 5 bases and 4 bases, in that order; junction bases with no gene match: 6. The germline V gene has CDR1 ENHRY and CDR2 SYGVKD. The CDR3 is CAISTAGQGYNEQFF. The CDR3, as DNA: TGTGCCATCAGTACAGCGGGACAGGGTTACAATGAGCAGTTCTTC.

The chain joins TRBV6-1 to TRBJ2-6; 7 nucleotides align to TRBD1. The CDR3 loop spans 16 amino acids. Trimming removed 3 bases from V and 1 base from J; junction bases left unmatched: 3. The germline CDR1 and CDR2 sequences are MNHNS and SASEGT. CDR3 bases: TGTGCCAGCAGTGAGGCCAGGGGGTCTGGGGCCAACGTCCTGACTTTC. Its translation: CASSEARGSGANVLTF.

The chain is built from TRBV5-6 and TRBJ2-5; maybe TRBD1 (5 bases). The CDR3 is 15 amino acids. Deletions cut 4 bases from V and 2 bases from J, with 15 bases between. CDR1 is SGHDT and CDR2 is YYEEEE in the germline V gene. CDR3 sequence reads: CASSEPQGFQETQYF. CDR3 DNA sequence: TGTGCCAGCAGCGAACCTCAGGGATTTCAAGAGACCCAGTACTTC.

The chain links TRBV19 to TRBJ1-1; 10 bases are a match to TRBD1. The CDR3 spans 13 residues. Germline V CDR1 and CDR2: LNHDA, SQIVND (reference sequence). After removal of 4 bases from V and 8 bases from J, the junction contained 4 bases not matched to a gene. The CDR3 DNA sequence: TGTGCCAGTAGTAGAGGACAGGGGGGAGAAGCTTTCTTT. Amino acid sequence: CASSRGQGGEAFF.

This chain joins TRBV7-8 and TRBJ2-3; D perhaps matches TRBD2 (6 bases). Deletions cut 5 bases from V and 0 bases from J, with 12 bases between. Germline values: CDR1 SGHVS, CDR2 FQNEAQ. This CDR3 is 15 amino acids long. This CDR3 reads CASSGRLASTDTQYF. The CDR3 region has the DNA TGTGCCAGCAGCGGACGCCTAGCGAGCACAGATACGCAGTATTTT.

Turning to this clone: One end of the junction varies from germline; a read error may be responsible. This rearrangement joins TRBV7-9 to TRBJ2-3, with 7 bases lining up with TRBD1. The CDR3 loop spans 12 amino acids. Germline CDR1 reads SEHNR; CDR2 reads FQNEAQ (reference sequence). CDR3 amino acids: CSSSTGVDTQYF. The CDR3 nucleotides are TGTTCCAGCAGCACAGGGGTTGATACGCAGTATTTT.

V gene TRBV29-1 combines with J gene TRBJ2-6; a possible D gene is TRBD2 (6 bases). Germline V gives CDR1 SQVTM, CDR2 ANQGSEA. This CDR3 spans 14 amino acids. Trimming shortened V by 3 bases and J by 3 bases, and 9 bases separated the two germline ends. This CDR3 is CSVDGGNGANVLTF. Written as DNA, the CDR3 is TGCAGCGTTGATGGGGGGAATGGGGCCAACGTCCTGACTTTC.

CDR3 region: CASSFGLGQFGEQYF. The CDR3 region has the DNA TGTGCCAGCAGCTTCGGACTAGGCCAATTTGGCGAGCAGTACTTC. The J gene is TRBJ2-7, the V gene TRBV7-9, with 7 nucleotides matching TRBD2. CDR3 length: 15 amino acids. The V segment lost 3 bases and the J segment 6 bases; nucleotides outside the gene matches: 11. Germline CDR1 and CDR2: SEHNR and FQNEAQ (reference sequence). The full variable domain, with the rest looked up from reference TRBV7-9 and TRBJ2-7, is DTGVSQNPRHKITKRGQNVTFRCDPISEHNRLYWYRQTLGQGPEFLTYFQNEAQLEKSRLLSDRFSAERPKGSFSTLEIQRTEQGDSAMYLCASSFGLGQFGEQYFGPGTRLTVT.

The gene calls are TRBV4-3 and TRBJ2-6; D gene uncertain. V lost 1 base and J lost 6, with 7 bases in between. The CDR3 sequence is 14 residues long. Germline CDR1 LGHNA, CDR2 YSLEER. The CDR3 DNA follows: TGCGCCAGCAGCCAAGGTGGAGAGGCCAACGTCCTGACTTTC. This encodes CASSQGGEANVLTF.

This chain joins TRBV6-6 and TRBJ1-2; 7 positions match TRBD1. Per germline, CDR1 MNHNY and CDR2 SVGAGI (reference sequence). The V gene end was trimmed by 2 bases and the J gene end by 7 bases; junction bases not matched to a gene: 10. This CDR3 is 15 amino acids long. CDR3 bases: TGTGCCAGCAGTTACGCCGACAGGGTAGATTCTGGCTACACCTTC. It codes for CASSYADRVDSGYTF.

This chain links TRBV7-9 with TRBJ2-1; 9 nucleotides line up with TRBD2. CDR1 SEHNR and CDR2 FQNEAQ come from the germline V gene (reference sequence). The junction had 8 bases not matched to a gene; V was cut back by 3 bases and J by 5 bases. The CDR3 is 16 residues long. The CDR3 DNA is TGTGCCAGCAGCTTTTCCGGGACTAGCTGGGACAATGAGCAGTTCTTC. It codes for CASSFSGTSWDNEQFF.

The rearrangement links TRBV11-3 to TRBJ1-1; perhaps TRBD1 as D (6 bases). Trimming took 5 bases from V and 8 from J, leaving 15 bases between them. CDR1 and CDR2 (germline): SGHNT, YENEEA. The CDR3 spans 13 residues. CDR3 amino acids: CASSIYTGTEAFF. DNA for the CDR3: TGTGCCAGCAGCATATACACCGGGACAGAAGCTTTCTTT.

The J gene is TRBJ2-3, the V gene TRBV19; TRBD1 is a possible D gene (8 bases). V was cut by 8 bases and J by 2 bases, with 17 bases left in between. Germline V CDR1 and CDR2: LNHDA, SQIVND (reference sequence). CDR3 length: 15 residues. CDR3 sequence: CASRKQGGFTDTQYF. The CDR3 nucleotides read TGTGCCAGTCGTAAACAGGGGGGGTTCACAGATACGCAGTATTTT. The full variable domain, its missing parts supplied by reference TRBV19 and TRBJ2-3, is DGGITQSPKYLFRKEGQNVTLSCEQNLNHDAMYWYRQDPGQGLRLIYYSQIVNDFQKGDIAEGYSVSREKKESFPLTVTSAQKNPTAFYLCASRKQGGFTDTQYFGPGTRLTVL.

V usage is TRBV6-4 and J usage is TRBJ1-3; 7 bases align to TRBD1. Germline CDR1 MRHNA, CDR2 SNTAGT. The CDR3 spans 15 residues. V lost 7 bases to trimming and J lost 4 bases; unmatched junction nucleotides: 10. The CDR3 DNA sequence: TGTGCCAGCAAAGGAAAGGGGGCATTCGGAAACACCATATATTTT. It yields the protein CASKGKGAFGNTIYF.

The gene calls are TRBV7-9 and TRBJ1-1; 9 nucleotides agree with TRBD1. The CDR3 loop spans 14 amino acids. CDR1 SEHNR and CDR2 FQNEAQ come from the germline V gene (reference sequence). The V gene end was trimmed by 2 bases and the J gene end by 5 bases; junction bases not matched to a gene: 3. The CDR3 loop reads CASSLSTGGTEAFF. The CDR3, as DNA: TGTGCCAGCAGCTTATCGACAGGGGGGACTGAAGCTTTCTTT.

The chain recombines TRBV25-1 with TRBJ1-2; 8 bases line up with TRBD1. The V segment lost 5 bases and the J segment 4 bases; nucleotides outside the gene matches: 3. CDR1 and CDR2 from the germline V gene are MGHDK and SYGVNS. CDR3 length: 13 residues. CDR3 residues: CASSQDRAYGYTF. CDR3 nucleotide sequence: TGTGCCAGCAGTCAGGACAGGGCCTATGGCTACACCTTC.

The chain has TRBV12-5 and TRBJ1-1; no clear D. Germline loops: CDR1 LGHNT, CDR2 FRNRAP. The CDR3 covers 14 residues. Trimming left V 6 bases short and J 0 bases short, with 11 bases between. The CDR3 protein is CASGPPIMNTEAFF. The CDR3, as DNA: TGTGCTAGTGGCCCCCCTATTATGAACACTGAAGCTTTCTTT. Full variable domain (rest looked up from reference TRBV12-5 and TRBJ1-1): DARVTQTPRHKVTEMGQEVTMRCQPILGHNTVFWYRQTMMQGLELLAYFRNRAPLDDSGMPKDRFSAEMPDATLATLKIQPSEPRDSAVYFCASGPPIMNTEAFFGQGTRLTVV.